Following are 32 T cell receptor beta chains from one sample sequenced in a study of T cell responses to AZD1222 COVID-19 vaccine. TCRdb's table, derived via immunoSEQ multiplex PCR, lists solely in-frame clones and lacks some. The sample yields about 150,000 clones, 88% seen once. Here the sequenced sample was peripheral blood, taken after recovery from COVID-19. Receptors were obtained from an adult who had recovered from COVID-19.

The chain is built from TRBV5-1 and TRBJ2-2, with D possibly being TRBD1 or TRBD2 (5 bases each). This CDR3 is 13 amino acids long. In germline, CDR1 is SGHRS, CDR2 YFSETQ. The V gene lost 5 bases and the J gene lost 6 bases, with 11 bases spanning the gap. Here the CDR3 DNA reads TGCGCCAGCAGTGACGGGGCGGCCGGGGAGCTGTTTTTT. It translates to CASSDGAAGELFF.

The gene calls are TRBV19 and TRBJ2-3; TRBD2 might be the D (5 bases). The V gene's germline CDR1 is LNHDA and CDR2 SQIVND (reference sequence). The CDR3 runs 15 residues. V was clipped by 3 bases and J by 0 bases, with 10 bases between them. CDR3 residues: CASSIEGGSTDTQYF. In DNA, the CDR3 is TGTGCCAGTAGTATTGAGGGCGGGAGCACAGATACGCAGTATTTT.

The chain couples TRBV6-2 or TRBV6-3 to TRBJ1-6; a weak D match, TRBD1 (5 bases). The V and J ends lost 2 bases and 8 bases respectively, with 13 bases between them. CDR3 length: 15 residues. The V gene's germline CDR1 is MNHEY and CDR2 SVGEGT. The CDR3 nucleotides read TGTGCCAGCAGTTACGGCTCCCGGGGGGATTCACCCCTCCACTTT. Protein product: CASSYGSRGDSPLHF.

The CDR3 here is CATSIRGAREKLFF. The CDR3 region has the DNA TGTGCCACCAGCATACGGGGGGCGCGGGAAAAACTGTTTTTT. The V gene is TRBV15, the J gene TRBJ1-4; TRBD1 is a possible D gene (6 bases). Germline lookup yields CDR1 LNHNV and CDR2 YYDKDF (reference sequence). Deletions cut 4 bases from V and 8 bases from J, with 14 bases between. The CDR3 covers 14 residues.

The rearrangement joins TRBV6-5 to TRBJ1-2, with a tentative D call TRBD1 (5 bases). With 10 bases removed from V and 4 bases from J, the gap between germline ends came to 19 bases. The CDR3 has 14 residues. The germline CDR1 and CDR2 sequences are MNHEY and SVGAGI. The DNA of the CDR3 is TGTGCCACCGCACAACCGAGACAGTCCTATGGCTACACCTTC. Translation: CATAQPRQSYGYTF.

This CDR3 reads CASSQGQGRNQPQHF. The CDR3 coding sequence is TGTGCCAGCAGCCAAGGACAGGGGCGGAATCAGCCCCAGCATTTT. The chain carries TRBV7-2 and TRBJ1-5; 9 bases are a match to TRBD1. J gave up 4 bases and V 5 bases, and 6 bases lay outside the gene matches. The CDR3 contains 15 residues. Germline V CDR1 and CDR2: SGHTA, FQGNSA.

The genes are TRBV5-1 and TRBJ2-1, with 7 bases fitting TRBD1. CDR3 length: 16 residues. J gave up 3 bases and V 4 bases, and 10 bases lay outside the gene matches. Germline lookup yields CDR1 SGHRS and CDR2 YFSETQ. DNA for the CDR3: TGCGCCAGCAGCCGAGATACAGGGGTACTCTACAATGAGCAGTTCTTC. This gives the protein CASSRDTGVLYNEQFF.

The chain combines TRBV7-3 with TRBJ2-5; possible D gene TRBD2, 6 bases. Germline loops: CDR1 SGHTA, CDR2 FQGTGA. This CDR3 has 14 amino acids. Trimming removed 2 bases at V and 5 bases at J, with 12 bases between. CDR3 nucleotide sequence: TGTGCCAGCAGCTTAGGAGGGGTCCCGGAGACCCAGTACTTC. Translating gives CASSLGGVPETQYF.

The chain is built from TRBV10-3 and TRBJ2-7; 7 bases map to TRBD1. The CDR3 totals 15 residues. The trim removed 3 bases at V and 4 bases at J, leaving 9 bases unmatched. Germline CDR1 and CDR2: ENHRY and SYGVKD. CDR3 residues: CAISDIGQVGYEQYF. In DNA, the CDR3 is TGTGCCATCAGTGACATCGGACAGGTCGGGTACGAGCAGTACTTC.

The rearrangement uses TRBV3-1 (or the pseudogene TRBV3-2) and TRBJ1-1; possible D gene TRBD1, 6 bases. Germline-derived CDR1 and CDR2 are LGHDT and YNNKEL (reference sequence). V was shortened by 1 base and J by 7 bases, with 13 bases between the two germline ends. This CDR3 is built from 14 residues. The CDR3 protein is CASSQGEIRGEAFF. Written as DNA, the CDR3 is TGTGCCAGCAGCCAAGGTGAGATCAGGGGTGAAGCTTTCTTT.

The chain employs TRBV6-2 or TRBV6-3 and TRBJ2-3, with D uncertain. Germline CDR1 and CDR2: MNHEY and SVGEGT. V was trimmed by 0 bases and J by 4 bases, leaving 5 bases between them. The CDR3 consists of 13 residues. The CDR3 sequence is CASSYSESDTQYF. The CDR3 DNA reads TGTGCCAGCAGTTACTCGGAATCAGATACGCAGTATTTT.

The genes are TRBV5-1 and TRBJ2-2; a weak D match, TRBD2 (6 bases). The length of the CDR3 is 16 residues. Trimming removed 4 bases from V and 0 bases from J, with 13 bases in between. Germline V gene sequence: CDR1 SGHRS, CDR2 YFSETQ. CDR3 residues: CASSRDSPSNTGELFF. CDR3 in DNA: TGCGCCAGCAGCCGGGACTCCCCTTCGAACACCGGGGAGCTGTTTTTT. The complete variable domain, with remaining parts taken from reference TRBV5-1 and TRBJ2-2, reads KAGVTQTPRYLIKTRGQQVTLSCSPISGHRSVSWYQQTPGQGLQFLFEYFSETQRNKGNFPGRFSGRQFSNSRSEMNVSTLELGDSALYLCASSRDSPSNTGELFFGEGSRLTVL.

About this clone itself: A much more abundant neighbour one base away suggests this may be a read error. The chain is built from TRBV5-4 and TRBJ1-2; TRBD1 matches 9 bases. V gave up 4 bases and J gave up 4 bases; unmatched junction bases: 5. Per germline, CDR1 SGHNT and CDR2 YYREEE (reference sequence). The CDR3 loop spans 14 amino acids. The CDR3 bases are TGTGCCAGCAGCCGGGACAGGGAATTCTATGGCTACACCTTC. Encoded protein: CASSRDREFYGYTF. Full variable domain (missing parts from reference TRBV5-4 and TRBJ1-2): ETGVTQSPTHLIKTRGQQVTLRCSSQSGHNTVSWYQQALGQGPQFIFQYYREEENGRGNFPPRFSGLQFPNYSSELNVNALELDDSALYLCASSRDREFYGYTFGSGTRLTVV.

The V gene is TRBV7-8, the J gene TRBJ1-1, with D uncertain. The CDR3 is made up of 13 amino acids. In germline, CDR1 is SGHVS, CDR2 FQNEAQ. The V gene lost 0 bases and the J gene lost 2 bases, with 4 bases spanning the gap. The CDR3 spells CASSLALNTEAFF. The CDR3 DNA reads as TGTGCCAGCAGCTTAGCCCTAAACACTGAAGCTTTCTTT. The whole variable domain, remainder taken from reference TRBV7-8 and TRBJ1-1, is GAGVSQSPRYKVAKRGQDVALRCDPISGHVSLFWYQQALGQGPEFLTYFQNEAQLDKSGLPSDRFFAERPEGSVSTLKIQRTQQEDSAVYLCASSLALNTEAFFGQGTRLTVV.

The chain employs TRBV14 and TRBJ1-1, with TRBD1 identical over 12 bases. CDR1 and CDR2 from the germline V gene are SGHDN and FVKESK. The CDR3 is 15 amino acids. The trim removed 1 base at V and 11 bases at J, leaving 8 bases unmatched. For the CDR3, the DNA is TGTGCCAGCAGCCAAGTCCACGGGACAGGGGGCGAGGCTTTCTTT. Amino acids: CASSQVHGTGGEAFF.

J is TRBJ2-3 and V is TRBV6-2 or TRBV6-3, with D perhaps TRBD2 (6 bases). The CDR3 loop spans 20 amino acids. Germline V lookup: CDR1 MNHEY, CDR2 SVGEGT. V lost 0 bases and J 0 bases, leaving 22 bases between the germline ends. CDR3 coding DNA: TGTGCCAGCAGTTACTCGATGCGGGGAGGTGGCGGACCTAGCACAGATACGCAGTATTTT. It encodes CASSYSMRGGGGPSTDTQYF.

This clone appeared once. The J gene is TRBJ1-5, the V gene TRBV5-6, with a tentative D call TRBD1 (5 bases). Germline CDR1 is SGHDT and CDR2 is YYEEEE. The CDR3 covers 16 residues. V dropped 0 bases and J dropped 7 bases, with 17 bases sitting between them. CDR3 nucleotide sequence: TGTGCCAGCAGCTTGGCGGGACTATCAGTAGGGCAGCCCCAGCATTTT. Residues: CASSLAGLSVGQPQHF.

The J gene is TRBJ2-1, the V gene TRBV27; 8 nucleotides align to TRBD2. There are 18 residues in the CDR3. The germline V gene has CDR1 MNHEY and CDR2 SMNVEV (reference sequence). With 2 bases clipped from V and 9 bases from J, the junction kept 18 bases outside the gene matches. The CDR3 DNA reads as TGTGCCAGCAGTTTAGGGGTTTTCAGCGGGAGTTCCCATCGTGAGCAGTTCTTC. This encodes CASSLGVFSGSSHREQFF.

This clone was seen only once. The V call is TRBV12-3 or TRBV12-4, the J call TRBJ1-1, with D maybe TRBD1 (6 bases). Trimming shortened V by 7 bases and J by 5 bases, and 14 bases separated the two germline ends. This CDR3 is built from 13 residues. The CDR3 here is CASTPRRGTEAFF. The CDR3 DNA follows: TGTGCCAGCACCCCCCGGAGGGGGACTGAAGCTTTCTTT.

The rearrangement uses TRBV3-1 (or the pseudogene TRBV3-2) and TRBJ2-1; 8 bases match TRBD2. Losses at the gene ends were 5 bases for V and 3 bases for J; bases not matched to a gene: 6. Germline V gene lookup returns CDR1 LGHDT and CDR2 YNNKEL (reference sequence). This CDR3 spans 15 amino acids. This chain's CDR3 is CASSLSSGFYNEQFF. Here the CDR3 DNA reads TGTGCCAGCAGCTTGTCTAGCGGGTTCTACAATGAGCAGTTCTTC.

The chain combines TRBV5-1 with TRBJ2-7, with TRBD2 matching over 7 bases. The CDR3 totals 15 residues. Germline V gene data show CDR1 as SGHRS and CDR2 as YFSETQ. The V gene end was trimmed by 2 bases and the J gene end by 2 bases; junction bases not matched to a gene: 7. CDR3 residues: CASSLDGRRTYEQYF. As DNA, the CDR3 is TGCGCCAGCAGCTTAGACGGGAGGCGGACCTACGAGCAGTACTTC. Based on the CDR3 plus reference TRBV5-1 and TRBJ2-7, the full variable domain is KAGVTQTPRYLIKTRGQQVTLSCSPISGHRSVSWYQQTPGQGLQFLFEYFSETQRNKGNFPGRFSGRQFSNSRSEMNVSTLELGDSALYLCASSLDGRRTYEQYFGPGTRLTVT.

The chain joins TRBV7-9 to TRBJ2-1, with a weak D call TRBD1 (6 bases). Germline loops: CDR1 SEHNR, CDR2 FQNEAQ (reference sequence). The V gene lost 5 bases and the J gene lost 4 bases, with 12 bases spanning the gap. CDR3 length: 14 amino acids. The CDR3 protein is CASSITDSYNEQFF. For the CDR3, the DNA is TGTGCCAGCAGCATAACGGACAGTTACAATGAGCAGTTCTTC.

The gene calls are TRBV7-9 and TRBJ1-1; no clear D gene. The CDR3 has 16 amino acids. Germline CDR1 and CDR2: SEHNR and FQNEAQ (reference sequence). The V end was cut by 1 base, the J end by 0 bases, with 12 bases between. The CDR3 sequence: CASSLEGKRVNTEAFF. The CDR3 DNA reads as TGTGCCAGCAGCTTAGAAGGGAAGAGAGTGAACACTGAAGCTTTCTTT.

The chain joins TRBV5-4 to TRBJ2-7, with D perhaps matching TRBD1 or TRBD2 (6 bases each). The CDR3 has 15 residues. Trimming cost V 4 bases and J 5 bases, with 19 bases left between them. Germline CDR1 reads SGHNT; CDR2 reads YYREEE (reference sequence). CDR3 amino acids: CASSPRSGGEHEQYF. DNA for the CDR3: TGTGCCAGCAGCCCAAGGTCCGGGGGCGAACACGAGCAGTACTTC.

The chain recombines TRBV4-1 with TRBJ2-1; 8 bases are shared with TRBD2. The CDR3 has 16 residues. V shed 0 bases and J 8 bases; nucleotides not matched to a gene: 9. Per germline, CDR1 MGHRA and CDR2 YSYEKL. The CDR3 sequence: CASSQDGFGLADEQFF. CDR3 sequence (DNA): TGCGCCAGCAGCCAAGATGGGTTCGGACTAGCTGATGAGCAGTTCTTC.

A note on this clone: The junction shows a germline mismatch at one end, possibly a read error. This chain joins TRBV7-7 and TRBJ2-7; D gene unclear. Germline CDR1 SSHAT, CDR2 FNYEAQ (reference sequence). The CDR3 spans 14 residues. In nucleotides, the CDR3 is TGTGCTAGCAGCTTAGCTTCGGGCCCCTACGAGCAGTACTTC. As protein: CASSLASGPYEQYF. Looking up the rest from reference TRBV7-7 and TRBJ2-7 gives the full variable domain: GAGVSQSPRYKVTKRGQDVTLRCDPISSHATLYWYQQALGQGPEFLTYFNYEAQPDKSGLPSDRFSAERPEGSISTLTIQRTEQRDSAMYRCASSLASGPYEQYFGPGTRLTVT.

In its sample, this clone was seen a few times. The chain is built from TRBV19 and TRBJ2-4; D gene uncertain. Germline V CDR1 and CDR2: LNHDA, SQIVND (reference sequence). The CDR3 runs to 14 residues. V was shortened by 9 bases and J by 4 bases, with 16 bases between the two germline ends. The CDR3 protein is CASEQVGEKNIQYF. The CDR3 DNA reads TGTGCCAGCGAGCAAGTGGGCGAAAAAAACATTCAGTACTTC.

The chain carries TRBV24-1 and TRBJ1-6; D unresolved. Deletions cut 1 base from V and 0 bases from J, with 6 bases between. This CDR3 has 16 amino acids. Germline CDR1 is KGHDR and CDR2 is SFDVKD. The CDR3 DNA reads TGTGCCACCAGTGATTTTGGGAGCTCCTATAATTCACCCCTCCACTTT. It translates to CATSDFGSSYNSPLHF.

The CDR3 coding sequence is TGTGCCAGCAGCCCACAGGGGATTAAGGCCGGGGAGCTGTTTTTT. It translates to CASSPQGIKAGELFF. This sequence joins TRBV9 and TRBJ2-2; 7 bases match TRBD1. This CDR3 is 15 amino acids long. V lost 4 bases and J lost 6; bases outside the gene matches: 9. The germline CDR1 and CDR2 sequences are SGDLS and YYNGEE.

This chain links TRBV9 with TRBJ1-3, with unresolved D. This CDR3 contains 15 residues. CDR1 is SGDLS, CDR2 YYNGEE, per germline. V was clipped by 6 bases and J by 2 bases, with 15 bases between them. In DNA, the CDR3 is TGTGCCAGCACCCTCTCCCTGGAAGCTGGAAACACCATATATTTT. It translates to CASTLSLEAGNTIYF.

This clone was seen a handful of times. The chain combines TRBV6-5 with TRBJ2-2; D not resolved. This CDR3 is 14 amino acids long. CDR1 MNHEY and CDR2 SVGAGI come from the germline V gene. V was pared by 6 bases and J by 10 bases, with 18 bases between. Here the CDR3 reads CASSPDWGVEELFF. CDR3 DNA sequence: TGTGCCAGCAGCCCCGATTGGGGTGTGGAGGAGCTGTTTTTT.

The J gene is TRBJ2-2, the V gene TRBV28; D ambiguous. The V end lost 8 bases, the J end lost 2 bases, and 12 bases lay between the germline ends. From germline, CDR1 is MDHEN and CDR2 SYDVKM. This CDR3 is 14 amino acids long. CDR3 sequence (DNA): TGTGCCAGCCTAAAGGTCTCTAACACCGGGGAGCTGTTTTTT. This gives the protein CASLKVSNTGELFF.